Described below is a single T cell receptor beta chain sequence and its context. The sample originates from a study of T cells in Graves' hyperthyroidism and ophthalmopathy. Used for diagnoses were clinical symptoms, serum thyroxine and TRAb, thyroid ultrasound and orbital computed tomography. Using RNA transcripts as the source, TCR beta CDR3 regions were amplified. Carried out on the TCR CDR3, a first-round RT-PCR used the HTBI primer set. Each CDR3 protein gets one entry after TCRdb re-called the multiplex PCR reads with MiXCR. The sample yields over 700,000 distinct CDR3 sequences, roughly a third seen once. CDR3 length: 13 amino acids. Trimming stripped 4 bases from V and 2 bases from J, with 9 bases between. Germline CDR1 is SQVTM and CDR2 is ANQGSEA.

This chain joins TRBV29-1 and TRBJ1-3, with unresolved D. Input material: blood. This receptor was taken from a woman aged 40 to 55 with Graves' hyperthyroidism. This chain's CDR3 is CSVGTDPGNTIYF. The CDR3 DNA reads as TGCAGCGTTGGGACGGACCCTGGAAACACCATATATTTT.